One and the same sample provided the 26 T cell receptor beta chains below, sequenced in a study of blood T cell repertoires in COVID-19. Profiling relied on immunoSEQ multiplex PCR, and the TCRdb table lists in-frame clones only, not all of them. The sample carries under 250,000 clones, roughly 80% recorded once. Material: peripheral blood. These receptors were collected from a man aged 50 or older with active or convalescent COVID-19.

This chain uses TRBV7-2 with TRBJ2-7; no clear D gene. CDR1 SGHTA and CDR2 FQGNSA come from the germline V gene. The CDR3 is 13 residues long. V lost 6 bases, J lost 2 bases, and 11 bases lay in between. CDR3 region: CASSLRATYEQYF. The CDR3 DNA follows: TGTGCCAGCAGTTTAAGAGCTACCTACGAGCAGTACTTC.

V and J are TRBV7-9 and TRBJ1-1; maybe TRBD1 (5 bases). CDR3 length: 15 amino acids. V dropped 1 base and J dropped 1 base, with 10 bases sitting between them. Germline assignment: CDR1 SEHNR and CDR2 FQNEAQ (reference sequence). The DNA of the CDR3 is TGTGCCAGCAGCTTAGTAGGGGTCCCGAACACTGAAGCTTTCTTT. It encodes CASSLVGVPNTEAFF.

This chain joins TRBV2 and TRBJ2-7; D is undetermined. The germline V and J ends were trimmed by 5 bases and 4 bases, with 9 bases remaining between them. CDR3 size: 12 residues. CDR1 and CDR2 from the germline V gene are SNHLY and FYNNEI. CDR3 region: CASSKTPYEQYF. The CDR3 nucleotides are TGTGCCAGCAGTAAGACTCCTTACGAGCAGTACTTC.

About this clone: The same CDR3 also results from other DNA sequences found in this sample. The V gene is TRBV18, the J gene TRBJ1-1; D is unresolved. Trimming removed 3 bases from V and 0 bases from J, with 5 bases in between. The CDR3 totals 13 residues. Germline V CDR1 and CDR2: KGHSH, LQKENI. CDR3 DNA: TGTGCCAGCTCACCCTCCCTGAACACTGAAGCTTTCTTT. Its protein product is CASSPSLNTEAFF.

This clone was seen a handful of times. The V and J genes are TRBV4-1 and TRBJ2-1; TRBD2 matches at 8 bases. Germline V gives CDR1 MGHRA, CDR2 YSYEKL. The CDR3 is 19 residues long. V lost 0 bases and J lost 1; bases outside the gene matches: 11. The CDR3 sequence: CASSQERYGGARSYNEQFF. In DNA form, the CDR3 reads TGCGCCAGCAGCCAAGAAAGGTACGGGGGGGCCAGGTCCTACAATGAGCAGTTCTTC.

V gene TRBV15 combines with J gene TRBJ2-1; 11 nucleotides align to TRBD1. Per the germline V gene, CDR1 is LNHNV and CDR2 is YYDKDF (reference sequence). Trimming removed 2 bases from V and 6 bases from J; junction bases left unmatched: 6. The CDR3 loop spans 16 amino acids. CDR3 in DNA: TGTGCCACCAGCAGATCGGGGGACAGGGGGGCCAATGAGCAGTTCTTC. As protein: CATSRSGDRGANEQFF.

This chain links TRBV9 with TRBJ1-1; D gene unclear. The CDR3 runs to 13 residues. Germline CDR1 SGDLS, CDR2 YYNGEE. The V end lost 2 bases, the J end lost 5 bases, and 10 bases lay between the germline ends. CDR3 bases: TGTGCCAGCAGCGTGGGAGTGGCAACTGAAGCTTTCTTT. Residues: CASSVGVATEAFF.

Only one count was recorded for this clone. This chain uses TRBV7-2 with TRBJ2-2, with TRBD1 matching 11 bases. V dropped 4 bases and J dropped 4; count of bases not matched to a gene: 5. CDR3 length: 16 residues. Germline V gene sequence: CDR1 SGHTA, CDR2 FQGNSA. CDR3 residues: CASSWSGTGGTGELFF. CDR3 sequence (DNA): TGTGCCAGCAGCTGGTCCGGGACAGGGGGCACCGGGGAGCTGTTTTTT.

The V and J genes are TRBV6-6 and TRBJ2-3; D is ambiguous. This CDR3 comprises 10 residues. Trimming removed 8 bases at V and 5 bases at J, with 5 bases between. Looked up from germline, CDR1 is MNHNY and CDR2 is SVGAGI (reference sequence). The CDR3 loop is CASRGDTQYF. The CDR3 coding sequence is TGTGCCAGCCGAGGAGATACGCAGTATTTT.

The CDR3 sequence is CASSLPVSSGANVLTF. In DNA form, the CDR3 reads TGTGCCAGCAGCCTACCGGTGAGCTCTGGGGCCAACGTCCTGACTTTC. The V call is TRBV3-1 (or the pseudogene TRBV3-2), the J call TRBJ2-6; D is unresolved. Germline V lookup: CDR1 LGHDT, CDR2 YNNKEL (reference sequence). Trimming left V 4 bases short and J 0 bases short, with 10 bases between. The CDR3 length is 16 residues.

This chain uses TRBV7-3 with TRBJ1-1; no clear D. Per the germline V gene, CDR1 is SGHTA and CDR2 is FQGTGA. Trimming shortened V by 4 bases and J by 3 bases, and 9 bases separated the two germline ends. The CDR3 covers 13 residues. The CDR3 DNA reads as TGTGCCAGCAGCTCCCAGGCCCACACTGAAGCTTTCTTT. Residues: CASSSQAHTEAFF. The variable domain in full, with the rest retrieved from reference TRBV7-3 and TRBJ1-1, is GAGVSQTPSNKVTEKGKYVELRCDPISGHTALYWYRQSLGQGPEFLIYFQGTGAADDSGLPNDRFFAVRPEGSVSTLKIQRTERGDSAVYLCASSSQAHTEAFFGQGTRLTVV.

The V gene is TRBV5-6, the J gene TRBJ1-1; unclear D gene. Per germline, CDR1 SGHDT and CDR2 YYEEEE. CDR3 size: 15 residues. V lost 2 bases, J lost 3 bases, and 14 bases lay in between. The CDR3 spells CASSFRGVLDTEAFF. DNA for the CDR3: TGTGCCAGCAGCTTCCGGGGTGTGTTGGACACTGAAGCTTTCTTT.

This clone was found once. CDR3 nucleotides: TGCAGCGTTGAGAACAGTTTTAGGGGACAGGGCTCCTACGAGCAGTACTTC. Protein product: CSVENSFRGQGSYEQYF. V usage is TRBV29-1 and J usage is TRBJ2-7; 9 positions agree with TRBD1. The CDR3 is 17 residues long. The germline gives CDR1 SQVTM, CDR2 ANQGSEA. Trimming took 3 bases from V and 0 from J; bases not matched to a gene: 12.

The chain recombines TRBV2 with TRBJ2-4, with a tentative D call TRBD1 (5 bases). This CDR3 has 15 residues. The V gene's germline CDR1 is SNHLY and CDR2 FYNNEI. Between the trimmed V and J ends, which lost 7 bases and 0 bases, there was a span of 13 bases. The CDR3 spells CASKVPTVAKNIQYF. In DNA form, the CDR3 reads TGTGCCAGCAAGGTCCCGACAGTAGCCAAAAACATTCAGTACTTC.

The rearrangement uses TRBV6-5 and TRBJ1-2; tentative D call: TRBD1 (6 bases). V lost 6 bases and J lost 4, with 15 bases in between. The CDR3 has 14 amino acids. From germline, CDR1 is MNHEY and CDR2 SVGAGI. For the CDR3, the DNA is TGTGCCAGCAGAAAGACAGGAGCGGTCTATGGCTACACCTTC. It is translated as CASRKTGAVYGYTF.

This clone was picked up one time. The rearrangement uses TRBV4-2 and TRBJ1-2; 7 bases are a match to TRBD1. Trimming took 2 bases from V and 4 from J; bases not matched to a gene: 1. CDR1 is LGHNA, CDR2 YNFKEQ, per germline. The CDR3 is 13 residues long. The CDR3 loop reads CASSQRQGYGYTF. The CDR3 coding sequence is TGTGCCAGCAGCCAACGACAGGGCTATGGCTACACCTTC.

The V call is TRBV18, the J call TRBJ1-1, with TRBD1 matching 11 bases. CDR1 is KGHSH, CDR2 LQKENI, per germline. J gave up 5 bases and V 2 bases, and 4 bases lay outside the gene matches. The CDR3 is made up of 15 amino acids. CDR3 sequence: CASSPGQGARTEAFF. CDR3 nucleotide sequence: TGTGCCAGCTCACCAGGACAGGGGGCGCGGACTGAAGCTTTCTTT.

This chain uses TRBV2 with TRBJ1-2; 8 nucleotides agree with TRBD1. The J segment lost 3 bases and the V segment lost 9 bases, leaving 6 bases of the junction unmatched. The germline V gene has CDR1 SNHLY and CDR2 FYNNEI. The CDR3 is 13 residues long. The CDR3: CARSRGLDYGYTF. CDR3 in DNA: TGTGCCAGGAGCAGGGGGCTGGACTATGGCTACACCTTC.

The V gene is TRBV5-8, the J gene TRBJ1-1; TRBD1 aligns across 7 bases. This CDR3 has 18 amino acids. J gave up 5 bases and V 2 bases, and 18 bases lay outside the gene matches. Germline CDR1 is SGHTS and CDR2 is YDEGEE. The CDR3 here is CASSFWGTGGGLRTEAFF. As DNA, the CDR3 is TGTGCCAGCAGCTTCTGGGGCACCGGAGGGGGCCTGAGGACTGAAGCTTTCTTT.

The rearrangement links TRBV5-1 to TRBJ2-3; possibly TRBD1 for D (6 bases). Germline V gene data show CDR1 as SGHRS and CDR2 as YFSETQ. The CDR3 runs to 15 residues. Deletions cut 0 bases from V and 0 bases from J, with 8 bases between. CDR3 nucleotides: TGCGCCAGCAGCTTGGGGACAGTTAGCACAGATACGCAGTATTTT. Protein sequence: CASSLGTVSTDTQYF.

This chain connects TRBV11-3 to TRBJ1-2; perhaps TRBD1 as D (5 bases). Trimming left V 1 base short and J 7 bases short, with 16 bases between. CDR1 SGHNT and CDR2 YENEEA come from the germline V gene. This CDR3 has 15 residues. The CDR3, as DNA: TGTGCCAGCAGCTTAGGGTCAGGGAGGCTTCGTGGCTACACCTTC. As protein: CASSLGSGRLRGYTF. Together with reference TRBV11-3 and TRBJ1-2, the CDR3 gives the full variable domain: EAGVVQSPRYKIIEKKQPVAFWCNPISGHNTLYWYLQNLGQGPELLIRYENEEAVDDSQLPKDRFSAERLKGVDSTLKIQPAELGDSAVYLCASSLGSGRLRGYTFGSGTRLTVV.

DNA for the CDR3: TGTGCCAGCAGCTTAGTGGGCGGGTTTGGAAACACCATATATTTT. Translation gives CASSLVGGFGNTIYF. The chain recombines TRBV7-6 with TRBJ1-3; D not resolved. CDR1 and CDR2 from the germline V gene are SGHVS and FNYEAQ. The CDR3 is made up of 15 amino acids. V dropped 1 base and J dropped 3 bases, with 10 bases sitting between them.

The chain joins TRBV5-8 to TRBJ1-5; D uncertain. The length of the CDR3 is 13 residues. V was pared by 0 bases and J by 6 bases, with 7 bases between. The germline gives CDR1 SGHTS, CDR2 YDEGEE. The CDR3 sequence: CASSLGGLQPQHF. The CDR3 DNA follows: TGTGCCAGCAGCTTGGGTGGGCTTCAGCCCCAGCATTTT.

The CDR3 DNA reads as TGTGCCTGGCAAAGAGGGGCGGGGTCCTACAATGAGCAGTTCTTC. It translates to CAWQRGAGSYNEQFF. The genes are TRBV30 and TRBJ2-1; TRBD2 might be the D (6 bases). Germline V gene data show CDR1 as GTSNPN and CDR2 as SVGIG (reference sequence). V was cut by 5 bases and J by 1 base, with 15 bases left in between. This CDR3 region has 15 residues.

In DNA, the CDR3 is TGCGCCAGCAGCTTTAACCGCATGTCGGCTGAAGCTTTCTTT. Translated: CASSFNRMSAEAFF. The chain has TRBV5-1 and TRBJ1-1; D gene unclear. This CDR3 region has 14 residues. The germline V gene has CDR1 SGHRS and CDR2 YFSETQ. V was shortened by 2 bases and J by 6 bases, with 14 bases between the two germline ends.

The chain combines TRBV5-5 with TRBJ2-2; possible D gene TRBD2, 5 bases. The V end was cut by 5 bases, the J end by 3 bases, with 14 bases between. The germline V gene encodes CDR1 SGHKS and CDR2 YYEKEE (reference sequence). The CDR3 runs 15 residues. CDR3: CASSRGSADTGELFF. DNA of the CDR3: TGTGCCAGCAGTCGTGGTAGCGCGGACACCGGGGAGCTGTTTTTT.